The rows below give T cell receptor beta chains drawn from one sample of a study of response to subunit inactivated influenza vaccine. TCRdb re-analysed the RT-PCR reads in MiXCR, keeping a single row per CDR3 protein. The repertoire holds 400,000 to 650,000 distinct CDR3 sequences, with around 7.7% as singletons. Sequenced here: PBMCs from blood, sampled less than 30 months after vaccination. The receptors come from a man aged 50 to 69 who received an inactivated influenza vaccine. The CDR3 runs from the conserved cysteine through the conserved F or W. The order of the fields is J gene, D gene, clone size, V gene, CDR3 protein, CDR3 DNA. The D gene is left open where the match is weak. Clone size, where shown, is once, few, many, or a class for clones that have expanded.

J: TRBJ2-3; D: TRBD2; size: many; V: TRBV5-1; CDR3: CASSSGTSGGITDTQYF; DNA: TGCGCCAGCAGCTCCGGGACTAGCGGGGGGATTACAGATACGCAGTATTTT
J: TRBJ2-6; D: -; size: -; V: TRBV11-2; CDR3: CASTLTLSGANVLTF; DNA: TGTGCCAGCACCCTCACTCTCTCTGGGGCCAACGTCCTGACTTTC
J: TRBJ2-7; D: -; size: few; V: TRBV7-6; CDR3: CASSPSVTGSQYF; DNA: TGTGCCAGCAGCCCCTCCGTTACAGGGAGCCAGTACTTC
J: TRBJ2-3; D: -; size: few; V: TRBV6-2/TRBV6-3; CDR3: CATRKTDTQYF; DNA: TGTGCCACCAGAAAGACAGATACGCAGTATTTT
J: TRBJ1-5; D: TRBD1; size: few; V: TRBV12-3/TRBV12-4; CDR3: CASSSTGIRNQPQHF; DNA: TGTGCCAGCAGTTCGACAGGGATTCGGAATCAGCCCCAGCATTTT
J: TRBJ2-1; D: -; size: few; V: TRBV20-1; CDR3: CSASHLRGTTQSIYNEQFF; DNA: TGCAGTGCCAGCCATTTGCGGGGTACCACCCAATCAATCTACAATGAGCAGTTCTTC
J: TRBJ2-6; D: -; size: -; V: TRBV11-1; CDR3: CASSLAFRLLLAGANVLTF; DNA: TGTGCCAGCAGCTTAGCGTTTCGCTTACTCTTGGCTGGGGCCAACGTCCTGACTTTC
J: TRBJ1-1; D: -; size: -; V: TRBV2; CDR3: CASSLRAPTEAFF; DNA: TGTGCCAGCAGCCTCAGGGCGCCCACTGAAGCTTTCTTT
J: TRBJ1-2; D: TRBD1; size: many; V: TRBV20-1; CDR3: CSAFTGVTNYGYTF; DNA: TGCAGTGCTTTTACAGGGGTAACTAACTATGGCTACACCTTC
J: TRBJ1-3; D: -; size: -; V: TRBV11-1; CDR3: CASSPALASVISSGNTIYF; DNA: TGTGCCAGCAGCCCCGCTCTAGCTTCTGTAATAAGCTCTGGAAACACCATATATTTT
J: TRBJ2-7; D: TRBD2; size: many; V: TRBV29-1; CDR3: CSVGLAGVFEQYF; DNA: TGCAGCGTTGGGCTAGCGGGAGTGTTTGAGCAGTACTTC
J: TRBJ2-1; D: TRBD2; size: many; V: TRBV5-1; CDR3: CASSTGGAGSYNEQFF; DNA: TGCGCCAGCAGCACCGGGGGGGCCGGATCCTACAATGAGCAGTTCTTC
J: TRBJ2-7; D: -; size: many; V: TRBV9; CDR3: CASSVGQKSYEQYF; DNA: TGTGCCAGCAGCGTCGGCCAGAAGTCCTACGAGCAGTACTTC
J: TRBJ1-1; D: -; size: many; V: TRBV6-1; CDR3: CASIAPMGFRAFF; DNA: TGTGCCAGCATCGCGCCGATGGGGTTTCGAGCTTTCTTT
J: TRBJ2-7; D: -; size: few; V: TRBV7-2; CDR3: CASSPDGRASSYEQYF; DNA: TGTGCCAGCAGCCCGGACGGGCGGGCGTCCTCCTACGAGCAGTACTTC
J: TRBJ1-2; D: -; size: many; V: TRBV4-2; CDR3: CASSQEKGLGYGYTF; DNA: TGTGCCAGCAGCCAAGAGAAGGGGCTAGGCTATGGCTACACCTTC
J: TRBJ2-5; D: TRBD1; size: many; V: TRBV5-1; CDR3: CASSLAGTGIETQYF; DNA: TGCGCCAGCAGCTTGGCCGGGACAGGGATTGAGACCCAGTACTTC
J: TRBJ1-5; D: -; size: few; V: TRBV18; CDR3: CASSKDGQHNQPQHF; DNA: TGTGCCAGCTCAAAGGACGGACAGCACAATCAGCCCCAGCATTTT
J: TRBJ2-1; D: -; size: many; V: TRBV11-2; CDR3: CASSLGSGGKNNEQFF; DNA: TGTGCCAGCAGCCTCGGATCAGGGGGGAAAAACAATGAGCAGTTCTTC
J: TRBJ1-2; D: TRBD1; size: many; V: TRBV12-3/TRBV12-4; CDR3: CASSNRGTNYGYTF; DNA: TGTGCCAGCAGTAACAGGGGTACTAACTATGGCTACACCTTC
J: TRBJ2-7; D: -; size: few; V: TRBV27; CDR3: CASSFIAGEIYEQYF; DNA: TGTGCCAGCAGTTTTATTGCGGGTGAGATCTACGAGCAGTACTTC
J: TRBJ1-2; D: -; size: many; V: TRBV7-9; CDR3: CASSFGQGSSMGGYTF; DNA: TGTGCCAGCAGCTTTGGGCAGGGGTCATCGATGGGTGGCTACACCTTC
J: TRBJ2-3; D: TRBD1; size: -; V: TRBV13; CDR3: CASSSMPGTGADTQYF; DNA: TGTGCCAGCAGCTCGATGCCCGGGACAGGGGCAGATACGCAGTATTTT
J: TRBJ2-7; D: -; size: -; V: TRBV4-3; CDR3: CASSQETGVPYEQYF; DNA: TGCGCCAGCAGCCAAGAGACTGGGGTTCCCTACGAGCAGTACTTC
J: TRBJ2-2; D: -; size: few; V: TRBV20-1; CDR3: CSARSGANTGELFF; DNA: TGCAGTGCTAGATCGGGGGCTAACACCGGGGAGCTGTTTTTT
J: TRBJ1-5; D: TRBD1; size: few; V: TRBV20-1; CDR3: CSARFRGNADNQPQHF; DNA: TGCAGTGCTAGGTTCAGGGGGAACGCCGATAATCAGCCCCAGCATTTT
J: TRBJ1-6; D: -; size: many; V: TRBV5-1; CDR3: CASRGPDNSPLHF; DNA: TGCGCCAGCAGGGGCCCTGATAATTCACCCCTCCACTTT
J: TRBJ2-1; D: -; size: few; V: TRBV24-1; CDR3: CATSDLTGNNEQFF; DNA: TGTGCCACCAGTGACTTGACAGGAAACAATGAGCAGTTCTTC
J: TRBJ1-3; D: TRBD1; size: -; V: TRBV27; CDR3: CASRARQGYGNTIYF; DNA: TGTGCCAGCAGGGCGAGACAGGGGTATGGAAACACCATATATTTT
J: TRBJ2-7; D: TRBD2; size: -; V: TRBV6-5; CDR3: CASSYRGGGYEQYF; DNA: TGTGCCAGCAGTTACCGCGGGGGGGGTTACGAGCAGTACTTC
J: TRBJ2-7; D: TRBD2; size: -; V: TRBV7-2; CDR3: CASSVLGLAGVHEQYF; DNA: TGTGCCAGCAGCGTCTTGGGACTAGCGGGAGTCCACGAGCAGTACTTC